This passage covers 4 T cell receptor beta chains from one sample sequenced in a study of blood T cell repertoires in COVID-19 (dated by TCRdb to about 2020). Receptors were amplified or captured by the immunoSEQ multiplex PCR assay. TCRdb provides this immuneACCESS table in a form limited to in-frame rearrangements. Some clones are lacking; in checked studies, under half of them reflect an unresolved V gene, and why the rest are absent is not known. Recorded for this sample are around 460,000 clones; roughly 90% of them occurred a single time. The ten top clones hold approximately 0.92% of the sample. The specimen was peripheral blood. All receptors come from a man aged 18 to 29 with COVID-19, enrolled during active disease.

This clone was found a few times. This rearrangement joins TRBV5-8 to TRBJ2-7, with D possibly matching TRBD1 (7 bases). With 5 bases removed from V and 5 bases from J, the gap between germline ends came to 20 bases. Germline V gene data show CDR1 as SGHTS and CDR2 as YDEGEE. The length of the CDR3 is 15 residues. CDR3 sequence reads: CASRSRSGGFDEQYF. CDR3 nucleotides: TGTGCCAGCAGGTCGAGGTCAGGGGGGTTTGACGAGCAGTACTTC.

About this clone itself: The same CDR3 also results from other DNA sequences found in this sample. V gene TRBV5-4 combines with J gene TRBJ1-1; 8 nucleotides align to TRBD1. V gave up 5 bases and J gave up 4 bases; unmatched junction bases: 4. The germline V gene has CDR1 SGHNT and CDR2 YYREEE (reference sequence). The CDR3 is 13 amino acids. CDR3 DNA sequence: TGTGCCAGCAGTTTTGGACAGGGCACTGAAGCTTTCTTT. It encodes CASSFGQGTEAFF. Using reference TRBV5-4 and TRBJ1-1 for the parts outside the CDR3, the full variable domain is ETGVTQSPTHLIKTRGQQVTLRCSSQSGHNTVSWYQQALGQGPQFIFQYYREEENGRGNFPPRFSGLQFPNYSSELNVNALELDDSALYLCASSFGQGTEAFFGQGTRLTVV.

The gene calls are TRBV5-1 and TRBJ2-1; 10 nucleotides align to TRBD2. CDR3 size: 16 residues. CDR1 is SGHRS and CDR2 is YFSETQ in the germline V gene. Unmatched junction bases numbered 5, after V lost 0 bases and J lost 5 bases. The CDR3 DNA sequence: TGCGCCAGCAGCTTGGGTAGCGGGAGGTCAGACAATGAGCAGTTCTTC. Protein sequence: CASSLGSGRSDNEQFF.

This clone was seen only once. The rearrangement links TRBV3-1 (or the pseudogene TRBV3-2) to TRBJ2-1, with D hard to call. Per germline, CDR1 LGHDT and CDR2 YNNKEL (reference sequence). Trimming stripped 0 bases from V and 1 base from J, with 7 bases between. The length of the CDR3 is 15 residues. CDR3 DNA sequence: TGTGCCAGCAGCCAAGATCCCACTTCCTACAATGAGCAGTTCTTC. Translated, it gives CASSQDPTSYNEQFF.